The 8 T cell receptor beta chains given below trace back to one sample, sequenced in a study of shared clonotypes between healthy human individuals (dated by TCRdb to the early 2020s). The library relied on the immunoSEQ multiplex PCR assay. TCRdb provides this immuneACCESS table in a form limited to in-frame rearrangements. Some clones are lacking; in checked studies, under half of them reflect an unresolved V gene, and why the rest are absent is not known. The sample includes 2 million to 2.5 million clones, with around 90% observed a single time. 0.3% to 0.4% of the sample comes from the top ten. The sample consisted of naive CD4+ T cells from PBMCs. The cell subset or site label corresponds to: CD45RA+ positively selected. The receptors originated from a man aged 18 to 30 in good health. Some clones in this sample may be carry-over from other donors' samples.

Here the CDR3 DNA reads TGCGCCAGCAGCTTGGACCCTCCAGGGGTTGGGGAAAAACTGTTTTTT. Residues: CASSLDPPGVGEKLFF. The chain carries TRBV5-1 and TRBJ1-4; D may be TRBD1 (6 bases). The CDR3 is 16 amino acids. The germline V and J ends were trimmed by 0 bases and 8 bases, with 17 bases remaining between them. Germline CDR1 and CDR2: SGHRS and YFSETQ.

The genes are TRBV7-2 and TRBJ2-2; possible D gene TRBD2, 5 bases. Germline V gives CDR1 SGHTA, CDR2 FQGNSA. This CDR3 comprises 16 residues. Trimming took off 3 bases at V and 4 bases at J, with 15 bases between the two ends. As DNA, the CDR3 is TGTGCCAGCAGCTTCCGGACGAGGGCTAGCACCGGGGAGCTGTTTTTT. It is translated as CASSFRTRASTGELFF. The full variable domain, with the rest looked up from reference TRBV7-2 and TRBJ2-2, is GAGVSQSPSNKVTEKGKDVELRCDPISGHTALYWYRQSLGQGLEFLIYFQGNSAPDKSGLPSDRFSAERTGGSVSTLTIQRTQQEDSAVYLCASSFRTRASTGELFFGEGSRLTVL.

The V call is TRBV6-6, the J call TRBJ1-3, with 8 bases lining up with TRBD1. This CDR3 region has 15 residues. Trimming removed 6 bases from V and 4 bases from J; junction bases left unmatched: 8. CDR1 is MNHNY, CDR2 SVGAGI, per germline (reference sequence). The CDR3 region has the DNA TGTGCCAGCAGAGCAGGGGGCGCCGTGGGAAACACCATATATTTT. Its translation: CASRAGGAVGNTIYF.

The V gene is TRBV19, the J gene TRBJ2-3; the match to TRBD1 covers 7 bases. Germline values: CDR1 LNHDA, CDR2 SQIVND (reference sequence). This CDR3 comprises 13 residues. With V trimmed by 9 bases and J by 7 bases, 10 bases remained unmatched. As DNA, the CDR3 is TGTGCCAGCAACCGGGACAGCTCAAATACGCAGTATTTT. Its protein product is CASNRDSSNTQYF.

For this clone: Other DNA sequences in the sample encode the same CDR3. J is TRBJ2-5 and V is TRBV5-1, with D uncertain. The germline gives CDR1 SGHRS, CDR2 YFSETQ. The ends were cut back, 1 base at V and 0 bases at J, with 4 bases in the middle. The CDR3 runs 13 residues. The CDR3, as DNA: TGCGCCAGCAGCTTGACTTACCAAGAGACCCAGTACTTC. As protein: CASSLTYQETQYF. The full variable domain, in which reference TRBV5-1 and TRBJ2-5 provide the parts outside the CDR3, is KAGVTQTPRYLIKTRGQQVTLSCSPISGHRSVSWYQQTPGQGLQFLFEYFSETQRNKGNFPGRFSGRQFSNSRSEMNVSTLELGDSALYLCASSLTYQETQYFGPGTRLLVL.

The rearrangement joins TRBV7-2 to TRBJ2-1; D is unclear. The germline V and J ends were trimmed by 8 bases and 0 bases, with 14 bases remaining between them. This CDR3 comprises 15 residues. Germline V CDR1 and CDR2: SGHTA, FQGNSA. The CDR3 region is CASRLTYSSYNEQFF. The CDR3 coding sequence is TGTGCCAGCCGGCTGACGTACAGCTCCTACAATGAGCAGTTCTTC. Looking up the rest from reference TRBV7-2 and TRBJ2-1 gives the full variable domain: GAGVSQSPSNKVTEKGKDVELRCDPISGHTALYWYRQSLGQGLEFLIYFQGNSAPDKSGLPSDRFSAERTGGSVSTLTIQRTQQEDSAVYLCASRLTYSSYNEQFFGPGTRLTVL.

The chain employs TRBV6-6 and TRBJ2-1; 11 positions agree with TRBD2. The V segment lost 10 bases and the J segment 3 bases; nucleotides outside the gene matches: 11. Germline V gene lookup returns CDR1 MNHNY and CDR2 SVGAGI (reference sequence). The CDR3 has 16 residues. Here the CDR3 DNA reads TGTGCCACCAGAGCACTCACTAGCGGGAGCTACAATGAGCAGTTCTTC. It translates to CATRALTSGSYNEQFF.

The chain recombines TRBV6-5 with TRBJ2-1; TRBD2 aligns across 8 bases. CDR3 size: 15 residues. Germline-derived CDR1 and CDR2 are MNHEY and SVGAGI. The ends lost 6 bases at V and 8 bases at J; junction bases unmatched: 12. CDR3 sequence: CASSRGGRTEYEQFF. In nucleotides, the CDR3 is TGTGCCAGCAGCAGAGGCGGGAGGACGGAATATGAGCAGTTCTTC.